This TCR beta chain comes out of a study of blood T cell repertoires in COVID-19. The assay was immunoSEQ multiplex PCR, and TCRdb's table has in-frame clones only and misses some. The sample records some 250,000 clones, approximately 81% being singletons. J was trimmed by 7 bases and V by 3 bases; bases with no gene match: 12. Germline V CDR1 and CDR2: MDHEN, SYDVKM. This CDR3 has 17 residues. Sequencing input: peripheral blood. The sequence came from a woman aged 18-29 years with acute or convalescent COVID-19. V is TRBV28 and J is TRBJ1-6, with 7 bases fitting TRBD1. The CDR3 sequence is CASSFRDSFFYNSPLHF. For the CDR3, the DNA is TGTGCCAGCAGTTTCCGGGACAGCTTTTTTTACAATTCACCCCTCCACTTT.